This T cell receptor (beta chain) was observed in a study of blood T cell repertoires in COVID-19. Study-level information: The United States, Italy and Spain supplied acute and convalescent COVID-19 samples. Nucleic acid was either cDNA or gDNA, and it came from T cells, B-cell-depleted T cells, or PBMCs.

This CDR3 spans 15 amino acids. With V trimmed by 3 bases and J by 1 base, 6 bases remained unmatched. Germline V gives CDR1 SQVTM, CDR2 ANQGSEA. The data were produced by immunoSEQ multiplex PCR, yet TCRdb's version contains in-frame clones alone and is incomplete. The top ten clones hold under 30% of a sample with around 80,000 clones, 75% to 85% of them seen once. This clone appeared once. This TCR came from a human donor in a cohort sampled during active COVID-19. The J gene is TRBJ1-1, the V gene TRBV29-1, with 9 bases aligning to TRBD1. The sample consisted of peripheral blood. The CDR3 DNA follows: TGCAGCGTTGATCGGACAGGGGTTGGGAACACTGAAGCTTTCTTT. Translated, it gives CSVDRTGVGNTEAFF.